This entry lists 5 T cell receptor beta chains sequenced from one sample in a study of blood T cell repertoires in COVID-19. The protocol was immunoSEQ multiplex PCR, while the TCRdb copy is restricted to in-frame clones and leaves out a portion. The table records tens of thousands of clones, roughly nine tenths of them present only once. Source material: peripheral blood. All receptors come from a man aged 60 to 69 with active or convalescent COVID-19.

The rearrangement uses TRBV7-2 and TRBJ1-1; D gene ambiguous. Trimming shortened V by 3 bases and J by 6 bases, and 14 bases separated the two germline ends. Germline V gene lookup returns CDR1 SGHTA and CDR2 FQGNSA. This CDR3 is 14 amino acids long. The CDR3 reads CASSFPYVRSEAFF. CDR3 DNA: TGTGCCAGCAGCTTTCCCTATGTGAGGTCTGAAGCTTTCTTT.

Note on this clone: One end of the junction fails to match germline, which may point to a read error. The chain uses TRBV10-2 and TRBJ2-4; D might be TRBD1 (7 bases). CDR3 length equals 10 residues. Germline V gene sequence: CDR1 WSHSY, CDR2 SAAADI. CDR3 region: CASSGGGGKW. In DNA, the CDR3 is TGCGCCAGCAGTGGTGGAGGGGGCAAGTGG.

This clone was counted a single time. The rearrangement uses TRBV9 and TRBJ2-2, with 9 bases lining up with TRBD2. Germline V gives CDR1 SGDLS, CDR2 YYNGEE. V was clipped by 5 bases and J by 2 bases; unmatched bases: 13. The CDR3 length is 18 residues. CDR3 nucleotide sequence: TGTGCCAGCAGTGACATACCATGGACTAGCGTAAACACCGGGGAGCTGTTTTTT. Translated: CASSDIPWTSVNTGELFF.

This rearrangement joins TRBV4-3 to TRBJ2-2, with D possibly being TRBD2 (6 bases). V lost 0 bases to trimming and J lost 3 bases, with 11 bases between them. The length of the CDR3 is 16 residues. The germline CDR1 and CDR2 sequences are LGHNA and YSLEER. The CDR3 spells CASSQDGAGYTGELFF. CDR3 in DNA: TGCGCCAGCAGCCAAGACGGGGCGGGATACACCGGGGAGCTGTTTTTT.

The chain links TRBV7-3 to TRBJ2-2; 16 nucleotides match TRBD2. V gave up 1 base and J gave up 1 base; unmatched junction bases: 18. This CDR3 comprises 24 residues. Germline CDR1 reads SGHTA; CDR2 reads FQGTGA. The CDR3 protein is CASSLSYSFNPGLAGGLNTGELFF. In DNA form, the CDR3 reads TGTGCCAGCAGCTTAAGTTATTCATTTAATCCGGGACTAGCGGGAGGGTTGAACACCGGGGAGCTGTTTTTT.